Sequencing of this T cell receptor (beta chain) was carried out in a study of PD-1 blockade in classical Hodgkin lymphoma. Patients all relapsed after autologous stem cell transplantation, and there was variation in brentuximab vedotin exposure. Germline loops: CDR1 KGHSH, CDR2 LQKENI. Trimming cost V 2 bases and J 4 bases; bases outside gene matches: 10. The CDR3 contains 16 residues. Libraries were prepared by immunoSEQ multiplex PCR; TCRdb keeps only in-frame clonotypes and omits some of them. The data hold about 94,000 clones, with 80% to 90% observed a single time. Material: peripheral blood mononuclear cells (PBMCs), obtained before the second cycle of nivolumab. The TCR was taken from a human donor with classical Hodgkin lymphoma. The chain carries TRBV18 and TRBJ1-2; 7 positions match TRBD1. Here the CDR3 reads CASSPISGTEVYGYTF. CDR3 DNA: TGTGCCAGCTCACCAATTTCTGGGACAGAAGTCTATGGCTACACCTTC. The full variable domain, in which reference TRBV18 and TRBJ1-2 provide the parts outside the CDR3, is NAGVMQNPRHLVRRRGQEARLRCSPMKGHSHVYWYRQLPEEGLKFMVYLQKENIIDESGMPKERFSAEFPKEGPSILRIQQVVRGDSAAYFCASSPISGTEVYGYTFGSGTRLTVV.